This T cell receptor beta chain was profiled in a study of cytomegalovirus exposure and HLA in healthy donors. Whole-study findings and limits: The majority of CMV-associated TCR beta chains were reported as apparently HLA-restricted in a later analysis. In a later analysis, HLA-associated TCR beta chains were more clonally expanded than equally common others. Most likely, a cluster of highly shared sequence variants arose as a sequencing artifact.

Germline CDR1 SGHVS, CDR2 FQNEAQ. The germline V and J ends were trimmed by 1 base and 4 bases, with 11 bases remaining between them. This CDR3 region has 15 residues. PCR amplification relied on 60 Vbeta primers (plus 13 Jbeta primers). Sequencing used immunoSEQ multiplex PCR; TCRdb keeps in-frame clones, though not all of them. The sample carries about 200,000 clones, 80% to 85% recorded once. As to this clone: The antigen remains unidentified.

The sample was PBMCs. V is TRBV7-8 and J is TRBJ1-3; D is ambiguous. The source is a boy younger than 10 in good health and CMV-seronegative. Written as DNA, the CDR3 is TGTGCCAGCAGCTTAGTTCTTCGAGAAGGAAACACCATATATTTT. Amino acid sequence: CASSLVLREGNTIYF.